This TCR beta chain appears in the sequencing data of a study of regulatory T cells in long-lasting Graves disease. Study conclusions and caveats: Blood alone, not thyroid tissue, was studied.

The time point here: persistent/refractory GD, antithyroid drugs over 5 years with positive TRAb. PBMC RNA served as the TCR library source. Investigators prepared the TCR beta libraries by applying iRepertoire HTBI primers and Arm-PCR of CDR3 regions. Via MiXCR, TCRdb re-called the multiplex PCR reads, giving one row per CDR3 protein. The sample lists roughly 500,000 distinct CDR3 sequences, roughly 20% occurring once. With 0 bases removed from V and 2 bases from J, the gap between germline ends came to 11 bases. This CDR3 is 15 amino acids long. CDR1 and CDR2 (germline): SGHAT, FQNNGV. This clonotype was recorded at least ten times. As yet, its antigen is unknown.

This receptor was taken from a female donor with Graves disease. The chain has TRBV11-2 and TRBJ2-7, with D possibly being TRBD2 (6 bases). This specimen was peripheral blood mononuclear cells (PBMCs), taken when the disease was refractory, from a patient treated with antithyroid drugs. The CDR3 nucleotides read TGTGCCAGCAGCTTAGAGGAGGGAGCCCCCTACGAGCAGTACTTC. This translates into CASSLEEGAPYEQYF.